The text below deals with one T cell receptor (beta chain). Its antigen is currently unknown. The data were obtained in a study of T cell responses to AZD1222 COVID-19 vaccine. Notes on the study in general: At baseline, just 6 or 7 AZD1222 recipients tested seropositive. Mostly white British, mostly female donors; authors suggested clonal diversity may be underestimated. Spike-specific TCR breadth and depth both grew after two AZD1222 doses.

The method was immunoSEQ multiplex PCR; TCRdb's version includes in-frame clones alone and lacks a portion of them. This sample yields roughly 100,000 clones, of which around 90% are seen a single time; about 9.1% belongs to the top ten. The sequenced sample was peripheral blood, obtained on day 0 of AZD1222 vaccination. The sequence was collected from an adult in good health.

CDR3 DNA sequence: TGCGCCAGCAGCTTGCTGGGCCTGCGGGGCTACACCTTC. It codes for CASSLLGLRGYTF. The chain is built from TRBV5-1 and TRBJ1-2; unclear D gene. Germline CDR1 reads SGHRS; CDR2 reads YFSETQ. CDR3 size: 13 residues. The V end lost 1 base, the J end lost 8 bases, and 12 bases lay between the germline ends.